One and the same sample provided the 10 T cell receptor beta chains below, sequenced in a study of blood T cell repertoires in COVID-19. The method was immunoSEQ multiplex PCR; TCRdb's version includes in-frame clones alone and lacks a portion of them. The profile shows 150,000 or so clones, approximately 81% of them singletons. Sequences were obtained from peripheral blood. These TCRs come from a human donor with acute or convalescent COVID-19. The donor label of this sample is uncertain.

The V call is TRBV6-5, the J call TRBJ1-1; possibly TRBD1 for D (5 bases). CDR3 size: 13 residues. V lost 8 bases, J lost 1 base, and 11 bases lay in between. Per the germline V gene, CDR1 is MNHEY and CDR2 is SVGAGI. CDR3 coding DNA: TGTGCCAGCGCCCTCGGACAGAACACTGAAGCTTTCTTT. Residues: CASALGQNTEAFF.

The table lists this clone with a few counts. The chain combines TRBV18 with TRBJ1-1, with 7 bases identical to TRBD1. CDR3 size: 15 residues. Germline V gene lookup returns CDR1 KGHSH and CDR2 LQKENI. V trimming: 4 bases; J trimming: 1 base; junction bases outside the gene matches: 6. CDR3 protein: CASSLTRQGNTEAFF. The CDR3 DNA is TGTGCCAGCTCACTTACTAGACAGGGGAACACTGAAGCTTTCTTT.

The rearrangement joins TRBV28 to TRBJ2-1; TRBD1 aligns across 7 bases. CDR3 length: 14 amino acids. V trimming: 2 bases; J trimming: 6 bases; junction bases outside the gene matches: 4. The germline V gene encodes CDR1 MDHEN and CDR2 SYDVKM. Written as DNA, the CDR3 is TGTGCCAGCAGTTTACCACAGGGGCCCAATGAGCAGTTCTTC. Translated: CASSLPQGPNEQFF. The full variable domain, rest sourced from reference TRBV28 and TRBJ2-1, is DVKVTQSSRYLVKRTGEKVFLECVQDMDHENMFWYRQDPGLGLRLIYFSYDVKMKEKGDIPEGYSVSREKKERFSLILESASTNQTSMYLCASSLPQGPNEQFFGPGTRLTVL.

The chain couples TRBV7-9 to TRBJ1-2, with 9 bases fitting TRBD1. The CDR3 contains 14 residues. J gave up 7 bases and V 2 bases, and 5 bases lay outside the gene matches. The germline V gene encodes CDR1 SEHNR and CDR2 FQNEAQ (reference sequence). CDR3 region: CASSLTTGGGGYTF. The CDR3 DNA follows: TGTGCCAGCAGCTTAACTACAGGGGGCGGTGGCTACACCTTC.

The CDR3 region has the DNA TGTGCCAGCAGCTTAGATCGCGGGGGCCAAGAGACCCAGTACTTC. Protein sequence: CASSLDRGGQETQYF. This sequence joins TRBV7-2 and TRBJ2-5; 7 bases fit TRBD2. V gave up 1 base and J gave up 1 base; unmatched junction bases: 3. The germline gives CDR1 SGHTA, CDR2 FQGNSA. The CDR3 covers 15 residues.

The CDR3 loop reads CASSYFTGEVGTEAFF. The CDR3 DNA is TGCGCCAGCAGCTATTTTACAGGGGAAGTTGGTACTGAAGCTTTCTTT. This chain joins TRBV5-1 and TRBJ1-1, with TRBD1 matching 7 bases. This CDR3 region has 16 residues. Germline CDR1 SGHRS, CDR2 YFSETQ. Losses at the gene ends were 3 bases for V and 5 bases for J; bases not matched to a gene: 13.

V usage is TRBV6-1 and J usage is TRBJ2-7, with D unresolved. CDR3 length: 14 residues. Trimming left V 2 bases short and J 4 bases short, with 12 bases between. The germline V gene encodes CDR1 MNHNS and CDR2 SASEGT. CDR3 DNA: TGTGCCAGCAGTGAAAGTCCTAGTGGGTACGAGCAGTACTTC. Translated: CASSESPSGYEQYF.

This rearrangement joins TRBV6-5 to TRBJ2-5; a possible D gene is TRBD2 (6 bases). CDR1 and CDR2 from the germline V gene are MNHEY and SVGAGI. The CDR3 covers 12 residues. V shed 6 bases and J shed 8 bases, with 13 bases lying between them. CDR3 amino acids: CASSPGTLTQYF. In DNA, the CDR3 is TGTGCCAGCAGCCCCGGGACTTTAACCCAGTACTTC.

The chain joins TRBV21-1 to TRBJ1-4; no check of the table's D call, TRBD1, against the DNA was made. TRBV21-1 is a known pseudogene. The CDR3 covers 18 residues. CDR3 loop: CASSKDMGPAGGCEKLFF. The CDR3 coding sequence is TGTGCCAGCAGCAAAGATATGGGCCCGGCAGGGGGTTGTGAAAAACTGTTTTTT.

This chain links TRBV16 with TRBJ2-6; a possible D gene is TRBD1 (5 bases). The germline V gene encodes CDR1 KGHSY and CDR2 FQNENV. The CDR3 totals 15 residues. Trimming stripped 1 base from V and 3 bases from J, with 7 bases between. The CDR3 protein is CASSQWGSGANVLTF. The CDR3 DNA follows: TGTGCCAGCAGCCAATGGGGCAGTGGGGCCAACGTCCTGACTTTC.